A selection of T cell receptor beta chains follows, all from one sample in a study of cytomegalovirus exposure and HLA in healthy donors. TCRdb's table, derived via immunoSEQ multiplex PCR, lists solely in-frame clones and lacks some. Here the sample spans about 260,000 clones, about nine tenths being singletons. The sequencing input was PBMCs. These TCRs come from a woman younger than 45 in good health and CMV-seronegative. CDR3s include the opening cysteine and the closing phenylalanine or tryptophan. The order of the fields is D gene, V gene, J gene, clone size, CDR3 protein, CDR3 DNA. D genes are given only for firm matches. Only part of the rows carry a size: once, few, many, or a class if the clone is expanded.

>-|TRBV11-3|TRBJ2-7|-
CASGRGSYEQYF
TGTGCCAGCGGCAGGGGCTCCTACGAGCAGTACTTC
>-|TRBV9|TRBJ2-1|-
CASSSSRGEGQFF
TGTGCCAGCAGCTCCTCCAGGGGAGAGGGGCAGTTCTTC
>-|TRBV9|TRBJ2-7|few
CASSVESGNEQYF
TGTGCCAGCAGCGTAGAGTCTGGAAACGAGCAGTACTTC
>-|TRBV12-5|TRBJ2-4|once
CAGRKEYF
TGTGCTGGCCGGAAAGAGTACTTC
>-|TRBV4-2|TRBJ2-5|-
CASSQDDLSETQYF
TGTGCCAGCAGCCAAGATGACTTGAGCGAGACCCAGTACTTC
>TRBD2|TRBV13|TRBJ2-5|-
CASSFGGPRAASGSPGGTQYF
TGTGCCAGCAGCTTCGGCGGCCCCAGGGCGGCTAGCGGGAGCCCAGGAGGGACCCAGTACTTC
>-|TRBV27|TRBJ2-5|-
CASSNGQSWAVETQYF
TGTGCCAGCAGTAATGGACAGAGTTGGGCCGTGGAGACCCAGTACTTC
>TRBD2|TRBV28|TRBJ2-2|-
CASRGGLANTGELFF
TGTGCCAGCAGAGGCGGACTAGCGAACACCGGGGAGCTGTTTTTT
>TRBD1|TRBV9|TRBJ2-2|-
CASSELGQGVTGELFF
TGTGCCAGCAGCGAACTGGGACAGGGTGTCACCGGGGAGCTGTTTTTT
>-|TRBV30|TRBJ1-1|-
CAWSPGLMGTEAFF
TGTGCCTGGAGCCCAGGTCTAATGGGCACTGAAGCTTTCTTT
>TRBD1|TRBV6-1|TRBJ2-3|-
CASSELRQGMTDTQYF
TGTGCCAGCAGTGAATTGAGACAGGGCATGACAGATACGCAGTATTTT
>-|TRBV18|TRBJ1-4|once
CASSPRRQAEKLFF
TGTGCCAGCTCACCCCGGAGGCAGGCGGAAAAACTGTTTTTT
>-|TRBV5-8|TRBJ1-2|-
CASSLTGVHGYTF
TGTGCCAGCAGCTTGACAGGTGTGCACGGCTACACCTTC
>-|TRBV11-2|TRBJ2-2|-
CASSLIFKRGELFF
TGTGCCAGCAGCTTAATTTTCAAACGTGGGGAGCTGTTTTTT
>TRBD1|TRBV4-3|TRBJ2-7|once
CASSHDRVGEQYF
TGCGCCAGCAGCCATGACAGGGTTGGCGAGCAGTACTTC
>TRBD1|TRBV18|TRBJ1-1|-
CASSGTGQGYTEAFF
TGTGCCAGCTCAGGAACGGGACAGGGTTACACTGAAGCTTTCTTT